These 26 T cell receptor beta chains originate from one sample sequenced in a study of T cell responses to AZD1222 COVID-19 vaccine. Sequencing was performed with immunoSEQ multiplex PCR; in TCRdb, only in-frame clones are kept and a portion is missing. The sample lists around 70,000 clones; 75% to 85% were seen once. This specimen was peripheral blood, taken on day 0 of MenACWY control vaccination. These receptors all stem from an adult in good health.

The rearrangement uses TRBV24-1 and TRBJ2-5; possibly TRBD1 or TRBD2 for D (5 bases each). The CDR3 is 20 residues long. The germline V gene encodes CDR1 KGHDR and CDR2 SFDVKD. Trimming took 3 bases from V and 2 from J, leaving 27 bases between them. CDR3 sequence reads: CATSDGTDPGLLKPQETQYF. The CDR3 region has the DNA TGTGCCACCAGTGATGGGACGGATCCCGGACTCCTTAAACCTCAAGAGACCCAGTACTTC.

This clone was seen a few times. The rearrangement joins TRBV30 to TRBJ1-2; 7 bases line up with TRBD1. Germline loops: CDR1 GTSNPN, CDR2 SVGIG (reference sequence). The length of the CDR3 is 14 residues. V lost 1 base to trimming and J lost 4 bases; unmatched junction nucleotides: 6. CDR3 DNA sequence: TGTGCCTGGAGTGGAGGGGGCACCCCCTATGGCTACACCTTC. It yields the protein CAWSGGGTPYGYTF.

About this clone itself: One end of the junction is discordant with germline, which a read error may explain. The CDR3 nucleotides read TGTGCCAGCTCACCCAGGGGAAGGAACTCTGAAGCTTTCTTT. As protein: CASSPRGRNSEAFF. The chain links TRBV18 to TRBJ1-1, with D tentatively TRBD1 (6 bases). Germline V gives CDR1 KGHSH, CDR2 LQKENI. The CDR3 totals 14 residues.

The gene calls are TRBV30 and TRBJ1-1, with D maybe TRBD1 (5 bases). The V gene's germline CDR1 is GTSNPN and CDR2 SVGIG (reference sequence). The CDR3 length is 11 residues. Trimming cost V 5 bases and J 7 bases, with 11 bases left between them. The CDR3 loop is CAWSGTYEAFF. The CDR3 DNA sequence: TGTGCCTGGTCTGGGACCTATGAAGCTTTCTTT.

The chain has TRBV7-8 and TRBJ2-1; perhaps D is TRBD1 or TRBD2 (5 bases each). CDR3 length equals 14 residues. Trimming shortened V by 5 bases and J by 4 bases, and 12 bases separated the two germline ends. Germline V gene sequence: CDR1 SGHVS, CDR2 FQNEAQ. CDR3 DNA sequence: TGTGCCAGCAGCCTGGGGGACCTATACAATGAGCAGTTCTTC. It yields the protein CASSLGDLYNEQFF.

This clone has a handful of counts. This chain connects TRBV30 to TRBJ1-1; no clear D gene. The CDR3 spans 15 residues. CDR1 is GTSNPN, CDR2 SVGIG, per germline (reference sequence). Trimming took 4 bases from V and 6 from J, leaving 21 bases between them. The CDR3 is CAWNNPAEGGPEAFF. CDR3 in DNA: TGTGCCTGGAATAATCCGGCAGAGGGTGGGCCTGAAGCTTTCTTT.

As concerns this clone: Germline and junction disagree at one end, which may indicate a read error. CDR3 DNA: TGTGCCAGCAGCCTAGCGAGACAGGGGTTCGCTGAAGCTTTCTTT. As protein: CASSLARQGFAEAFF. V is TRBV7-8 and J is TRBJ1-1; TRBD1 matches 8 bases. CDR1 SGHVS and CDR2 FQNEAQ come from the germline V gene. This CDR3 has 15 amino acids.

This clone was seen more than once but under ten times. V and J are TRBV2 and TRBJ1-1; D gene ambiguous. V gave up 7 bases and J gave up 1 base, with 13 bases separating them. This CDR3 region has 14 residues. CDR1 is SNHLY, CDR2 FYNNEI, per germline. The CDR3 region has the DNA TGTGCCAGCACCGTGCTGTGGGGGAACACTGAAGCTTTCTTT. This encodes CASTVLWGNTEAFF.

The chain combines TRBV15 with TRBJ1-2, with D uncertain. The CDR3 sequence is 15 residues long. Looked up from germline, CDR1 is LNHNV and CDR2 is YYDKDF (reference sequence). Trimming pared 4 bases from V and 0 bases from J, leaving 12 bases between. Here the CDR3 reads CATSKVDGANYGYTF. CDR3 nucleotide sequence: TGTGCCACCAGCAAAGTTGACGGGGCTAACTATGGCTACACCTTC. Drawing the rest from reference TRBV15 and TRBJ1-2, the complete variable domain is DAMVIQNPRYQVTQFGKPVTLSCSQTLNHNVMYWYQQKSSQAPKLLFHYYDKDFNNEADTPDNFQSRRPNTSFCFLDIRSPGLGDTAMYLCATSKVDGANYGYTFGSGTRLTVV.

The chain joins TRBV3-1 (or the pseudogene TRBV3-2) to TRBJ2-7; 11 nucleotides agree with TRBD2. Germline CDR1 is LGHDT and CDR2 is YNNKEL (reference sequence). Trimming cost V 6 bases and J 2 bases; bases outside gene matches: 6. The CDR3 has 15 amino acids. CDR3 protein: CASRHTSGGPYEQYF. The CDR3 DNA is TGTGCCAGCAGACATACTAGCGGGGGTCCCTACGAGCAGTACTTC.

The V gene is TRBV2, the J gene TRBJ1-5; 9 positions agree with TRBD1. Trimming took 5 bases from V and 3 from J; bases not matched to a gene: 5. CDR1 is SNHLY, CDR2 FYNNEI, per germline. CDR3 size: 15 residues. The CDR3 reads CASSWDRANNQPQHF. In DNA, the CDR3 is TGTGCCAGCAGTTGGGACAGGGCCAACAATCAGCCCCAGCATTTT.

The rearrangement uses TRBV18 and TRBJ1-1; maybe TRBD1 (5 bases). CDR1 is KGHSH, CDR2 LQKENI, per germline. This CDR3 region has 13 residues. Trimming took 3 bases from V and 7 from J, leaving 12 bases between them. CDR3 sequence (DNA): TGTGCCAGCTCACCCCCGGGACTGAGTGAAGCTTTCTTT. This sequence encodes CASSPPGLSEAFF.

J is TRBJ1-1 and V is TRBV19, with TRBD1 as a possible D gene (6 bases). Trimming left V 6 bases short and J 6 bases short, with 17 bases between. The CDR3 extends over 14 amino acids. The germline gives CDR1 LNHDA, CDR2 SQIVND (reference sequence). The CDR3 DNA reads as TGTGCCAGTAGCAGGGGCCAGGCCGGCGCTGAAGCTTTCTTT. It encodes CASSRGQAGAEAFF. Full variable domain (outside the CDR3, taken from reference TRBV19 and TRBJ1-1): DGGITQSPKYLFRKEGQNVTLSCEQNLNHDAMYWYRQDPGQGLRLIYYSQIVNDFQKGDIAEGYSVSREKKESFPLTVTSAQKNPTAFYLCASSRGQAGAEAFFGQGTRLTVV.

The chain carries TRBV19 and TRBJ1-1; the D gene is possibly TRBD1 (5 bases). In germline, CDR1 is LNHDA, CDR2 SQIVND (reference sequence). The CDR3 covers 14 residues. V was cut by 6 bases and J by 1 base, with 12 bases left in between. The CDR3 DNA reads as TGTGCCAGTAGGAAACTGGGGGGGAACACTGAAGCTTTCTTT. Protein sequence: CASRKLGGNTEAFF.

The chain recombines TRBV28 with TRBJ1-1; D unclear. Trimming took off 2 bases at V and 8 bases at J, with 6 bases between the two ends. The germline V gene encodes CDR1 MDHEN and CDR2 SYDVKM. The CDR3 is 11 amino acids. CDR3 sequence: CASSLGLEAFF. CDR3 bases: TGTGCCAGCAGTTTAGGGCTCGAAGCTTTCTTT. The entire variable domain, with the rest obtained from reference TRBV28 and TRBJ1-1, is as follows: DVKVTQSSRYLVKRTGEKVFLECVQDMDHENMFWYRQDPGLGLRLIYFSYDVKMKEKGDIPEGYSVSREKKERFSLILESASTNQTSMYLCASSLGLEAFFGQGTRLTVV.

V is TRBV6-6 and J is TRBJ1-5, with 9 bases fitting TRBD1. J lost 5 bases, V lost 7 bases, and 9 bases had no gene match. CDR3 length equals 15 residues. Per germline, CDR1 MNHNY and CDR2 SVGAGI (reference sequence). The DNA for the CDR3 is TGTGCCAGCACCCCGTCAGGACAGGGGTATCAGCCCCAGCATTTT. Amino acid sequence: CASTPSGQGYQPQHF.

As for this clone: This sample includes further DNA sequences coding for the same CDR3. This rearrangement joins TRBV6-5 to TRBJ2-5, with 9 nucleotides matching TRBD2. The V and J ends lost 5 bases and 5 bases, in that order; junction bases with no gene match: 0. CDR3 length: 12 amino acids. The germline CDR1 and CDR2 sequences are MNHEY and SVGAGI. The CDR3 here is CASSSGRETQYF. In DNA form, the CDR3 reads TGTGCCAGCAGTAGCGGGAGGGAGACCCAGTACTTC.

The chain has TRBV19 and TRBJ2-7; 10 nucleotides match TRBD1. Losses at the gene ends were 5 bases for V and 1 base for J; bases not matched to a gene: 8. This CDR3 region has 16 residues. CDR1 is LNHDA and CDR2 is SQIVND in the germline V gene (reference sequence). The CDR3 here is CASSPRGTGDSYEQYF. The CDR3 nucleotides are TGTGCCAGTAGTCCCAGGGGGACAGGGGATTCCTACGAGCAGTACTTC.

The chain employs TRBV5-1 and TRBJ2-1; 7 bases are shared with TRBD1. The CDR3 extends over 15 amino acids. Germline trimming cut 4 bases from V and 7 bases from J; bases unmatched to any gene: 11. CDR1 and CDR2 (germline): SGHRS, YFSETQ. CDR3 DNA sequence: TGCGCCAGCAGCGGGGGACAGACGGCGCCGAATGAGCAGTTCTTC. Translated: CASSGGQTAPNEQFF.

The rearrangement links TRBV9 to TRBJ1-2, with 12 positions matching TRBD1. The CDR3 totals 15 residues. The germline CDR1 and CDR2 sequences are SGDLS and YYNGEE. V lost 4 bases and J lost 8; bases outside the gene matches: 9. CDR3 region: CASSPGTGGAVGYTF. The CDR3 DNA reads TGTGCCAGCAGCCCAGGGACAGGGGGCGCGGTAGGCTACACCTTC.

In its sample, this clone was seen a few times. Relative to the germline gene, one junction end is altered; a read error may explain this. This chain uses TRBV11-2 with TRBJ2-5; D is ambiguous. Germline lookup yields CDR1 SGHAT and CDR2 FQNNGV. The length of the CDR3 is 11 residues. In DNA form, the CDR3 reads TGTGCCAGCGGCTTATCCGAGACCCAGTACTTC. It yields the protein CASGLSETQYF.

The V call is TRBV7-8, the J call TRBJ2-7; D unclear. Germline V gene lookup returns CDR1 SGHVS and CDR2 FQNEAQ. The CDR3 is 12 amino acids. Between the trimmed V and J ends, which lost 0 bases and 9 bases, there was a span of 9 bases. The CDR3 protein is CASSLATGLQYF. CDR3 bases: TGTGCCAGCAGCTTAGCCACGGGTCTGCAGTACTTC.

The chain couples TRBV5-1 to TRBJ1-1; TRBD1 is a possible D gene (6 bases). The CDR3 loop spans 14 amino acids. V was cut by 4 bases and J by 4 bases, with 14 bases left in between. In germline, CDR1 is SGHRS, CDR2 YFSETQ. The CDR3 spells CASSRQEGTTEAFF. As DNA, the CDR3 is TGCGCCAGCAGCAGACAGGAGGGAACCACTGAAGCTTTCTTT.

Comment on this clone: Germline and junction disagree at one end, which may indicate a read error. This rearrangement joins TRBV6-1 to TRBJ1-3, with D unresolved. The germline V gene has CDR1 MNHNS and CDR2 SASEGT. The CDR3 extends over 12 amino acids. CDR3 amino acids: CASREGGNTIYF. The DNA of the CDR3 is TGTGCCAGCAGGGAAGGGGGAAACACCATATATTTT.

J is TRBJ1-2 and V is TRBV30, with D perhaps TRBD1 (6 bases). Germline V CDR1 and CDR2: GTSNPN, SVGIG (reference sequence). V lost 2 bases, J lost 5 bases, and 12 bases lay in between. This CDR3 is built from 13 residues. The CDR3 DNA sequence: TGTGCCTGGAGTAGGGGGGATAGTTATGGCTACACCTTC. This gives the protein CAWSRGDSYGYTF.

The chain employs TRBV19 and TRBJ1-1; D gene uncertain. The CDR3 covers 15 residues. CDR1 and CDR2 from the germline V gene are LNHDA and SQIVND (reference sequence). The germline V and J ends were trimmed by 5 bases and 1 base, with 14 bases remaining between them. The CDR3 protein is CASSPRTVRNTEAFF. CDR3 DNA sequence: TGTGCCAGTAGTCCACGGACCGTTAGGAACACTGAAGCTTTCTTT. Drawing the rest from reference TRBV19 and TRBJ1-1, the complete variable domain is DGGITQSPKYLFRKEGQNVTLSCEQNLNHDAMYWYRQDPGQGLRLIYYSQIVNDFQKGDIAEGYSVSREKKESFPLTVTSAQKNPTAFYLCASSPRTVRNTEAFFGQGTRLTVV.